One and the same sample provided the 21 T cell receptor beta chains below, sequenced in a study of a mutant IDH1 vaccine in newly diagnosed glioma. Time point meaning: week 23, last vaccination. Vaccination used 300 ug of mutant IDH1 20-mer peptide per dose, with topical imiquimod. This table comes from immunoSEQ multiplex PCR, and its TCRdb copy is limited to in-frame clones, with some not included. This table has about 81,000 clones, 65% to 90% appearing once. Their antigen targets remain unknown. The specimen was PBMCs, collected from a glioma patient whose treatment included an IDH1 peptide vaccine. These receptors were collected from a young man with glioma. Some clones in this sample may be carry-over from other donors' samples.

The rearrangement links TRBV5-1 to TRBJ2-3; TRBD2 matches at 8 bases. This CDR3 has 16 residues. After removal of 0 bases from V and 0 bases from J, the junction contained 3 bases not matched to a gene. Germline V gene lookup returns CDR1 SGHRS and CDR2 YFSETQ. The CDR3 DNA reads as TGCGCCAGCAGCTTGGCCGGGAGGGCCAGCACAGATACGCAGTATTTT. Protein product: CASSLAGRASTDTQYF.

This chain links TRBV30 with TRBJ2-1; D might be TRBD2 (7 bases). The V end lost 2 bases, the J end lost 12 bases, and 17 bases lay between the germline ends. This CDR3 comprises 13 residues. Germline values: CDR1 GTSNPN, CDR2 SVGIG (reference sequence). The CDR3 here is CAWSSFPRGGQFF. The CDR3 coding sequence is TGTGCCTGGAGTTCGTTCCCGAGGGGGGGGCAGTTCTTC.

As for this clone: A junction end diverges from the germline sequence, so it may reflect a read error. The sample contains more than one DNA sequence encoding this CDR3. This rearrangement joins TRBV27 to TRBJ1-5; D remains unclear. The CDR3 totals 13 residues. The germline CDR1 and CDR2 sequences are MNHEY and SMNVEV (reference sequence). CDR3 residues: CASSFRQNQPQHF. In nucleotides, the CDR3 is TGTGCCAGCAGTTTCCGTCAAAATCAGCCCCAGCACTTT.

V gene TRBV6-5 combines with J gene TRBJ1-2; no clear D gene. The ends were cut back, 7 bases at V and 4 bases at J, with 16 bases in the middle. The CDR3 covers 14 residues. The V gene's germline CDR1 is MNHEY and CDR2 SVGAGI. DNA for the CDR3: TGTGCCAGCACTCGGACCCCCGGTGGCTATGGCTACACCTTC. It is translated as CASTRTPGGYGYTF.

V and J are TRBV9 and TRBJ2-7; 8 nucleotides line up with TRBD1. This CDR3 has 14 residues. Germline values: CDR1 SGDLS, CDR2 YYNGEE. The J segment lost 5 bases and the V segment lost 4 bases, leaving 8 bases of the junction unmatched. The CDR3 coding sequence is TGTGCCAGCAGCCCCTGGGACAGGTGGAACGAGCAGTACTTC. Translating it yields CASSPWDRWNEQYF.

This chain connects TRBV27 to TRBJ1-1; D remains unclear. Germline lookup yields CDR1 MNHEY and CDR2 SMNVEV (reference sequence). V lost 0 bases to trimming and J lost 4 bases, with 9 bases between them. This CDR3 comprises 14 residues. The CDR3 nucleotides are TGTGCCAGCAGTTTATCGGGTTGGAGCACTGAAGCTTTCTTT. Amino acid sequence: CASSLSGWSTEAFF.

This clone was recorded only once. This chain links TRBV19 with TRBJ1-2; D not resolved. Germline V gene data show CDR1 as LNHDA and CDR2 as SQIVND (reference sequence). This CDR3 contains 14 residues. The V end was cut by 0 bases, the J end by 3 bases, with 8 bases between. The CDR3 reads CASSIDQTDYGYTF. The CDR3 DNA sequence: TGTGCCAGTAGTATAGATCAGACGGACTATGGCTACACCTTC.

The chain combines TRBV4-1 with TRBJ1-4, with D perhaps matching TRBD1 (6 bases). CDR3 length equals 15 residues. Germline CDR1 reads MGHRA; CDR2 reads YSYEKL. Deletions cut 0 bases from V and 8 bases from J, with 13 bases between. Here the CDR3 reads CASSQEGARSEKLFF. DNA of the CDR3: TGCGCCAGCAGCCAAGAGGGGGCACGTAGCGAAAAACTGTTTTTT.

This clone showed up just once. The CDR3: CASSAGQAKNIQYF. CDR3 DNA sequence: TGCGCCAGCAGCGCCGGACAGGCCAAAAACATTCAGTACTTC. The V gene is TRBV5-1, the J gene TRBJ2-4; TRBD1 is a possible D gene (6 bases). Trimming shortened V by 4 bases and J by 1 base, and 9 bases separated the two germline ends. Germline V gives CDR1 SGHRS, CDR2 YFSETQ. CDR3 size: 14 residues.

The chain combines TRBV4-1 with TRBJ2-1; TRBD2 matches 10 bases. CDR1 MGHRA and CDR2 YSYEKL come from the germline V gene. Germline trimming cut 4 bases from V and 11 bases from J; bases unmatched to any gene: 11. The CDR3 contains 15 residues. CDR3: CASSRGLAASLKQFF. CDR3 sequence (DNA): TGCGCCAGCAGCCGCGGACTAGCGGCCTCCTTGAAGCAGTTCTTC.

The chain uses TRBV6-1 and TRBJ2-5; perhaps TRBD2 as D (6 bases). Germline loops: CDR1 MNHNS, CDR2 SASEGT. The CDR3 length is 13 residues. The V and J ends lost 5 bases and 5 bases respectively, with 12 bases between them. CDR3 loop: CASSRDSGETQYF. The CDR3 DNA reads TGTGCCAGCAGTCGAGATAGCGGCGAGACCCAGTACTTC.

This chain uses TRBV7-8 with TRBJ2-1; 12 bases fit TRBD2. The V segment lost 5 bases and the J segment 8 bases; nucleotides outside the gene matches: 10. This CDR3 has 16 residues. Germline CDR1 and CDR2: SGHVS and FQNEAQ. The CDR3 region has the DNA TGTGCCAGCAGCCCCTTTGGACTAGCGGGATGGGATGAGCAGTTCTTC. As protein: CASSPFGLAGWDEQFF. Variable domain in full (rest from reference TRBV7-8 and TRBJ2-1): GAGVSQSPRYKVAKRGQDVALRCDPISGHVSLFWYQQALGQGPEFLTYFQNEAQLDKSGLPSDRFFAERPEGSVSTLKIQRTQQEDSAVYLCASSPFGLAGWDEQFFGPGTRLTVL.

V and J are TRBV30 and TRBJ1-6, with D perhaps matching TRBD1 (5 bases). The V and J ends lost 1 base and 9 bases respectively, with 10 bases between them. Germline V gene sequence: CDR1 GTSNPN, CDR2 SVGIG (reference sequence). CDR3 length equals 13 residues. The CDR3 DNA is TGTGCCTGGAGTGGAGGGGAGGTTTCACCCCTCCACTTT. As protein: CAWSGGEVSPLHF.

V is TRBV9 and J is TRBJ2-7, with 8 bases matching TRBD2. Trimming cost V 3 bases and J 4 bases; bases outside gene matches: 9. The CDR3 runs 15 residues. CDR1 is SGDLS and CDR2 is YYNGEE in the germline V gene. CDR3 region: CASSAGGTTMYEQYF. DNA of the CDR3: TGTGCCAGCAGCGCGGGGGGGACGACTATGTACGAGCAGTACTTC. The variable domain in full, with the rest retrieved from reference TRBV9 and TRBJ2-7, is DSGVTQTPKHLITATGQRVTLRCSPRSGDLSVYWYQQSLDQGLQFLIQYYNGEERAKGNILERFSAQQFPDLHSELNLSSLELGDSALYFCASSAGGTTMYEQYFGPGTRLTVT.

This clone was detected a few times. The chain is built from TRBV5-6 and TRBJ1-2, with a weak D call TRBD1 (6 bases). V was pared by 4 bases and J by 6 bases, with 13 bases between. Per germline, CDR1 SGHDT and CDR2 YYEEEE. CDR3 length: 13 residues. Here the CDR3 reads CASSIQGWNGYTF. The DNA of the CDR3 is TGTGCCAGCAGCATACAGGGTTGGAATGGCTACACCTTC.

DNA of the CDR3: TGTGCCAGCAGCGTCGGCCGCGATGAGCAGTTCTTC. It encodes CASSVGRDEQFF. This rearrangement joins TRBV9 to TRBJ2-1; no definite D call. Germline CDR1 reads SGDLS; CDR2 reads YYNGEE. Trimming took off 2 bases at V and 8 bases at J, with 8 bases between the two ends. This CDR3 region has 12 residues.

This clone appeared a single time. This chain connects TRBV5-1 to TRBJ1-1; a possible D gene is TRBD1 (6 bases). The CDR3 covers 13 residues. With 5 bases removed from V and 4 bases from J, the gap between germline ends came to 12 bases. The germline V gene has CDR1 SGHRS and CDR2 YFSETQ. CDR3 sequence (DNA): TGCGCCAGCAGGGACGGGACAACCACTGAAGCTTTCTTT. Translation: CASRDGTTTEAFF.

V usage is TRBV30 and J usage is TRBJ2-7; unclear D gene. This CDR3 comprises 12 residues. Germline assignment: CDR1 GTSNPN and CDR2 SVGIG (reference sequence). Between the trimmed V and J ends, which lost 2 bases and 4 bases, there was a span of 9 bases. CDR3 residues: CAWSKWDYEQYF. Written as DNA, the CDR3 is TGTGCCTGGAGTAAATGGGATTACGAGCAGTACTTC.

V is TRBV6-6 and J is TRBJ2-3; D gene ambiguous. The germline gives CDR1 MNHNY, CDR2 SVGAGI (reference sequence). The CDR3 is 13 amino acids. V was trimmed by 7 bases and J by 2 bases, leaving 10 bases between them. The CDR3 region has the DNA TGTGCCAGCAAGTGGAGCCACACAGATACGCAGTATTTT. Translated, it gives CASKWSHTDTQYF.

The chain uses TRBV5-1 and TRBJ2-7, with D perhaps matching TRBD1 or TRBD2 (6 bases each). Germline V CDR1 and CDR2: SGHRS, YFSETQ. CDR3 length: 15 amino acids. V gave up 1 base and J gave up 3 bases, with 14 bases separating them. CDR3 DNA sequence: TGCGCCAGCAGCTTGCAGAGCGGAGGGGGCTACGAGCAGTACTTC. The encoded protein is CASSLQSGGGYEQYF.

There are a few counts of this clone. The genes are TRBV5-1 and TRBJ2-3; D may correspond to TRBD1 or TRBD2 (5 bases each). The CDR3 contains 15 residues. Germline values: CDR1 SGHRS, CDR2 YFSETQ. V lost 0 bases and J lost 1, with 9 bases in between. DNA of the CDR3: TGCGCCAGCAGCTTGGGGCAGGGAGGCACAGATACGCAGTATTTT. Protein sequence: CASSLGQGGTDTQYF.